This is a list of T cell receptor beta chains from one sample in a study of early T cells in non-severe SARS-CoV-2 infection. TCRdb fed the 5' RACE reads into MiXCR, producing one record per CDR3 protein. Here the sample spans tens of thousands of distinct CDR3 sequences, about 11% being singletons. The material sequenced was whole blood. These receptors came from an adult who was a healthcare worker with PCR-confirmed SARS-CoV-2 infection or an uninfected control (not recorded which). CDR3s include the opening cysteine and the closing phenylalanine or tryptophan. A D gene is named only where the DNA matches it firmly. Clone size is given for some rows only: seen once, a few or many times, or a class if the clone is expanded.

cdr3_nt: TGCAGTGCGACCCCCAGCGGGGCAGATACGCAGTATTTT
cdr3_aa: CSATPSGADTQYF
clone_size: .
v_call: TRBV20-1
j_call: TRBJ2-3
d_call: TRBD2

cdr3_nt: TGTGCCAGCTCACCTGGAGGGACTCAGCCCCAGCATTTT
cdr3_aa: CASSPGGTQPQHF
clone_size: few
v_call: TRBV18
j_call: TRBJ1-5
d_call: .

cdr3_nt: TGTGTCAGCGCAGACAGGGCCAAAAACATTCAGTACTTC
cdr3_aa: CVSADRAKNIQYF
clone_size: .
v_call: TRBV6-5
j_call: TRBJ2-4
d_call: .

cdr3_nt: TGCAGTGAGCGAAGGCGGGTAGGCAATGAGCAGTTCTTC
cdr3_aa: CSERRRVGNEQFF
clone_size: .
v_call: TRBV20-1
j_call: TRBJ2-1
d_call: .

cdr3_nt: TGTGCCAGCAGCCAAGATCGGGAGCAGTTCTTC
cdr3_aa: CASSQDREQFF
clone_size: .
v_call: TRBV3-1
j_call: TRBJ2-1
d_call: .

cdr3_nt: TGTGCCAGCAGTCGAGACATTACCTCCGAAGATACGCAGTATTTT
cdr3_aa: CASSRDITSEDTQYF
clone_size: .
v_call: TRBV12-3/TRBV12-4
j_call: TRBJ2-3
d_call: .

cdr3_nt: TGTGCCAGCAGCTTTGGGACAGAGGGCGAGCAGTACTTC
cdr3_aa: CASSFGTEGEQYF
clone_size: .
v_call: TRBV9
j_call: TRBJ2-7
d_call: TRBD1

cdr3_nt: TGTGCCAGCAGCTGGGGCGGGGCGGACTACGAGCAGTACTTC
cdr3_aa: CASSWGGADYEQYF
clone_size: many
v_call: TRBV11-2
j_call: TRBJ2-7
d_call: .

cdr3_nt: TGTGCCAGCAGCCAAGGGACTAGCGGGGGTAACCAAGAGACCCAGTACTTC
cdr3_aa: CASSQGTSGGNQETQYF
clone_size: few
v_call: TRBV14
j_call: TRBJ2-5
d_call: TRBD2

cdr3_nt: TGCGCCAGGCCCCCTATTGCTGGGGCCAACGTCCTGACTTTC
cdr3_aa: CARPPIAGANVLTF
clone_size: few
v_call: TRBV23-1
j_call: TRBJ2-6
d_call: .

cdr3_nt: TGTGCCAGTAGTATAGGACCGTACTGGGGCGGCTACACCTTC
cdr3_aa: CASSIGPYWGGYTF
clone_size: many
v_call: TRBV19
j_call: TRBJ1-2
d_call: .

cdr3_nt: TGTGCCATCAGGGGACTAGTTCTCGATGAGCAGTTCTTC
cdr3_aa: CAIRGLVLDEQFF
clone_size: once
v_call: TRBV10-3
j_call: TRBJ2-1
d_call: TRBD2

cdr3_nt: TGTGCCAGCAGCCGGGGGGGTACTTATCAGCCCCAGCATTTT
cdr3_aa: CASSRGGTYQPQHF
clone_size: .
v_call: TRBV3-1
j_call: TRBJ1-5
d_call: .

cdr3_nt: TGCGCCAGCAGCTTGGGGGAGCATAGCAATCAGCCCCAGCATTTT
cdr3_aa: CASSLGEHSNQPQHF
clone_size: .
v_call: TRBV5-1
j_call: TRBJ1-5
d_call: .

cdr3_nt: TGTGCCAGTAGTATTCTCGGGCCTCAGGGGAGCACAGATACGCAGTATTTT
cdr3_aa: CASSILGPQGSTDTQYF
clone_size: few
v_call: TRBV19
j_call: TRBJ2-3
d_call: .

cdr3_nt: TGTGCCAGCAGCGTAGCGCTCGCGAACACCGGGGAGCTGTTTTTT
cdr3_aa: CASSVALANTGELFF
clone_size: .
v_call: TRBV9
j_call: TRBJ2-2
d_call: .

cdr3_nt: TGTGCCAGCTCGGCAAACGCGGGAGGCTCCTACAATGAGCAGTTCTTC
cdr3_aa: CASSANAGGSYNEQFF
clone_size: .
v_call: TRBV18
j_call: TRBJ2-1
d_call: TRBD2

cdr3_nt: TGTGCCAGCAGTTTTTGGGTGGGCACCGGGGAGCTGTTTTTT
cdr3_aa: CASSFWVGTGELFF
clone_size: many
v_call: TRBV27
j_call: TRBJ2-2
d_call: .

cdr3_nt: TGTGCCAGCAGTCGCGGGGCAGGGGTGAACACTGAAGCTTTCTTT
cdr3_aa: CASSRGAGVNTEAFF
clone_size: few
v_call: TRBV12-3/TRBV12-4
j_call: TRBJ1-1
d_call: .

cdr3_nt: TGCGCCAGCAGCTCTCGACAGGGGGCTTATGAAAAACTGTTTTTT
cdr3_aa: CASSSRQGAYEKLFF
clone_size: .
v_call: TRBV5-1
j_call: TRBJ1-4
d_call: TRBD1

cdr3_nt: TGCGCCAGCAGCTCCAGCCCAACCTACGAGCAGTACTTC
cdr3_aa: CASSSSPTYEQYF
clone_size: few
v_call: TRBV5-1
j_call: TRBJ2-7
d_call: .

cdr3_nt: TGTGCCATCAGTGGTGGGAGTGATGAAAAACTGTTTTTT
cdr3_aa: CAISGGSDEKLFF
clone_size: .
v_call: TRBV10-3
j_call: TRBJ1-4
d_call: .

cdr3_nt: TGTGCCAGCAGCGTAGCTAGCGGGGTGAATGAGCAGTTCTTC
cdr3_aa: CASSVASGVNEQFF
clone_size: many
v_call: TRBV9
j_call: TRBJ2-1
d_call: TRBD2

cdr3_nt: TGTGCCAGCAGGACGGGTTTCACAGATACGCAGTATTTT
cdr3_aa: CASRTGFTDTQYF
clone_size: few
v_call: TRBV7-9
j_call: TRBJ2-3
d_call: .

cdr3_nt: TGTGCCAGCAGCTTGCAGCACTACGAGCAGTACTTC
cdr3_aa: CASSLQHYEQYF
clone_size: few
v_call: TRBV7-9
j_call: TRBJ2-7
d_call: .

cdr3_nt: TGTGCCAGCCAACTACTAGCGGGGGGTGAGGAGGCAGATACGCAGTATTTT
cdr3_aa: CASQLLAGGEEADTQYF
clone_size: many
v_call: TRBV2
j_call: TRBJ2-3
d_call: TRBD2

cdr3_nt: TGTGCCAGCAGCCACCTGAGGGGCACCGGGGAGCTGTTTTTT
cdr3_aa: CASSHLRGTGELFF
clone_size: few
v_call: TRBV3-1
j_call: TRBJ2-2
d_call: .

cdr3_nt: TGCGCCAGCAGCATCTCGCCTGGGGGGTCTGGAAACACCATATATTTT
cdr3_aa: CASSISPGGSGNTIYF
clone_size: few
v_call: TRBV5-1
j_call: TRBJ1-3
d_call: .

cdr3_nt: TGTGCCATCAGGGCCCGACAGGGGGACAATGAGCAGTTCTTC
cdr3_aa: CAIRARQGDNEQFF
clone_size: .
v_call: TRBV10-3
j_call: TRBJ2-1
d_call: TRBD1

cdr3_nt: TGTGCCAGCAGCGTAGACACGCTAGGCACTGAAGCTTTCTTT
cdr3_aa: CASSVDTLGTEAFF
clone_size: many
v_call: TRBV9
j_call: TRBJ1-1
d_call: .

cdr3_nt: TGTGCCAGCAGTCTCGGACAGGGGGCGAGCTCCTATAATTCACCCCTCCACTTT
cdr3_aa: CASSLGQGASSYNSPLHF
clone_size: .
v_call: TRBV12-3/TRBV12-4
j_call: TRBJ1-6
d_call: TRBD1

cdr3_nt: TGCGCCAGCAGTAGGGGGCCTGGGAACACTGAAGCTTTCTTT
cdr3_aa: CASSRGPGNTEAFF
clone_size: .
v_call: TRBV5-1
j_call: TRBJ1-1
d_call: TRBD1

cdr3_nt: TGTGCCAGCAGCCGCGCGGCGGACACCTCTTACTATGGCTACACCTTC
cdr3_aa: CASSRAADTSYYGYTF
clone_size: few
v_call: TRBV7-2
j_call: TRBJ1-2
d_call: .

cdr3_nt: TGCGCCAGCAGCCAAGAACCCAGCTCTGCGACCCACACAGATACGCAGTATTTT
cdr3_aa: CASSQEPSSATHTDTQYF
clone_size: few
v_call: TRBV4-3
j_call: TRBJ2-3
d_call: .

cdr3_nt: TGTGCCAGCAGCCATACAGGAAGCAATCAGCCCCAGCATTTT
cdr3_aa: CASSHTGSNQPQHF
clone_size: once
v_call: TRBV3-1
j_call: TRBJ1-5
d_call: .

cdr3_nt: TGCAGCGCCGACCAATTATACACGGAGACCCAGTACTTC
cdr3_aa: CSADQLYTETQYF
clone_size: .
v_call: TRBV29-1
j_call: TRBJ2-5
d_call: .

cdr3_nt: TGTGCCAGCAGTTTAGACAGGGGGGTAAGTCAGCCCCAGCATTTT
cdr3_aa: CASSLDRGVSQPQHF
clone_size: many
v_call: TRBV12-3/TRBV12-4
j_call: TRBJ1-5
d_call: TRBD1

cdr3_nt: TGTGCCAGCAGCCCTAACTGGGGAGCGGGTAGCACAGATACGCAGTATTTT
cdr3_aa: CASSPNWGAGSTDTQYF
clone_size: many
v_call: TRBV7-9
j_call: TRBJ2-3
d_call: .

cdr3_nt: TGCAGCGCACGAGAGGCCGCGGAGACCCAGTACTTC
cdr3_aa: CSAREAAETQYF
clone_size: many
v_call: TRBV29-1
j_call: TRBJ2-5
d_call: .

cdr3_nt: TGCAGTGCACTTGGGGACACAGATTACTATGGCTACACCTTC
cdr3_aa: CSALGDTDYYGYTF
clone_size: few
v_call: TRBV20-1
j_call: TRBJ1-2
d_call: .

cdr3_nt: TGCGCCAGCAGCCAAACGGGGACCCAGTACTTC
cdr3_aa: CASSQTGTQYF
clone_size: .
v_call: TRBV5-1
j_call: TRBJ2-5
d_call: .

cdr3_nt: TGCAGTGCTACTAGCGGGGGGGCAGGAGAGACCCAGTACTTC
cdr3_aa: CSATSGGAGETQYF
clone_size: few
v_call: TRBV20-1
j_call: TRBJ2-5
d_call: TRBD2

cdr3_nt: TGTGCCGTACTAGCGGGGAGTGAGGATACGCAGTATTTT
cdr3_aa: CAVLAGSEDTQYF
clone_size: .
v_call: TRBV10-3
j_call: TRBJ2-3
d_call: TRBD2

cdr3_nt: TGCGCCAGCAGCTCCGCAGGCACAGATACGCAGTATTTT
cdr3_aa: CASSSAGTDTQYF
clone_size: .
v_call: TRBV5-1
j_call: TRBJ2-3
d_call: .

cdr3_nt: TGTGCCAGCTCACCTAAAGACACCTCTGGAAACACCATATATTTT
cdr3_aa: CASSPKDTSGNTIYF
clone_size: few
v_call: TRBV18
j_call: TRBJ1-3
d_call: .

cdr3_nt: TGCGCCAGCAGCCCGTCTAGCGGGAGAGCAGATACGCAGTATTTT
cdr3_aa: CASSPSSGRADTQYF
clone_size: .
v_call: TRBV5-1
j_call: TRBJ2-3
d_call: TRBD2

cdr3_nt: TGTGCCAGTATGACAGGGATGGGAAATCAGCCCCAGCATTTT
cdr3_aa: CASMTGMGNQPQHF
clone_size: many
v_call: TRBV19
j_call: TRBJ1-5
d_call: TRBD1

cdr3_nt: TGTGCCAGCAGCCAAGCTTGGACAGGGGACAATGAGCAGTTCTTC
cdr3_aa: CASSQAWTGDNEQFF
clone_size: .
v_call: TRBV3-1
j_call: TRBJ2-1
d_call: TRBD1

cdr3_nt: TGTGCCAGTAGTATTGGACGGACTAGCGGAGGGGATACGCAGTATTTT
cdr3_aa: CASSIGRTSGGDTQYF
clone_size: many
v_call: TRBV19
j_call: TRBJ2-3
d_call: TRBD2